This TCR beta chain was retrieved from a study of T cells in localized non-small cell lung cancer. The CDR3 runs to 17 residues. Trimming removed 1 base from V and 2 bases from J, with 14 bases in between. CDR1 and CDR2 (germline): MGHRA, YSYEKL. Sequencing used immunoSEQ multiplex PCR; TCRdb keeps in-frame clones, though not all of them. The sample lists approximately 25,000 clones, 90% occurring once. This sample comprised peripheral blood, obtained before any cancer treatment. The TCR originated in a woman aged 40-75 years with stage I lung adenocarcinoma. The chain has TRBV4-1 and TRBJ2-2; tentative D call: TRBD1 (5 bases). The CDR3 sequence is CASSQVDLGLNTGELFF. CDR3 coding DNA: TGCGCCAGCAGCCAAGTCGACCTGGGGCTTAACACCGGGGAGCTGTTTTTT.